Listed below are T cell receptor beta chains from one sample, sequenced in a study of cytomegalovirus exposure and HLA in healthy donors. The repertoire was sequenced with immunoSEQ multiplex PCR; TCRdb's copy has only in-frame clones and lacks some. The sample contains 90,000 to 120,000 clones, approximately 76% of which appear only once. The sample taken for sequencing was PBMCs. The receptors were gathered from a man younger than 35 in good health and CMV-seronegative. Both conserved end residues are part of each CDR3. D genes are given only for firm matches. Size values are once, few and many counts, or a class for expanded clones, and some rows have none.

V	J	size	D	CDR3	DNA
TRBV19	TRBJ2-3	.	.	CASSFAGSTDTQYF	TGTGCCAGCTCCTTTGCCGGGAGCACAGATACGCAGTATTTT
TRBV7-9	TRBJ1-1	.	.	CASSPQGVLGNTEAFF	TGTGCCAGCAGCCCCCAAGGGGTGCTGGGGAACACTGAAGCTTTCTTT
TRBV10-3	TRBJ2-7	.	.	CATSWGCGTAF	.
TRBV11-3	TRBJ2-3	.	.	CASSLDSSDTQYF	TGTGCCAGCAGCTTAGATTCATCAGATACGCAGTATTTT
TRBV25-1	TRBJ2-5	.	TRBD1	CASSSQGAETQYF	TGTGCCAGCAGCTCTCAGGGGGCGGAGACCCAGTACTTC
TRBV5-6	TRBJ2-7	.	TRBD1	CASSLVDRGLGQYF	TGTGCCAGCAGCTTGGTGGACAGGGGACTTGGGCAGTACTTC
TRBV6-1	TRBJ1-3	few	TRBD1	CASRGQGVSGNTIYF	TGTGCCAGCAGGGGACAGGGTGTATCTGGAAACACCATATATTTT
TRBV5-1	TRBJ1-1	few	.	CASSFWALGVNTEAFF	TGCGCCAGCAGCTTCTGGGCTTTAGGGGTGAACACTGAAGCTTTCTTT
TRBV7-2	TRBJ2-5	.	TRBD1	CASSGPDRAEETQYF	TGTGCCAGCAGCGGACCGGACAGGGCAGAAGAGACCCAGTACTTC
TRBV27	TRBJ2-1	.	TRBD2	CASSLASGLAYEQFF	TGTGCCAGCAGTTTAGCGTCGGGACTAGCCTACGAGCAGTTCTTC
TRBV12-5	TRBJ2-2	.	TRBD1	CASGSTGTGGPGELFF	TGTGCTAGTGGTTCGACCGGGACAGGGGGGCCCGGGGAGCTGTTTTTT
TRBV11-2	TRBJ2-3	.	.	CASSPGTDTQYF	TGTGCCAGCAGCCCGGGCACAGATACGCAGTATTTT
TRBV27	TRBJ1-2	few	.	CASSLSTGYGYTF	TGTGCCAGCAGTTTATCGACGGGGTATGGCTACACCTTC
TRBV6-1	TRBJ1-1	few	TRBD1	CASSRDRGMTEAFF	TGTGCCAGCTCCCGGGACAGGGGAATGACTGAAGCTTTCTTT
TRBV2	TRBJ2-7	.	.	CASSEAEANEQYF	TGTGCCAGCAGTGAAGCTGAGGCTAACGAGCAGTACTTC
TRBV7-6	TRBJ2-7	.	TRBD2	CASSLGGGGAEQYF	TGTGCCAGCAGCTTGGGTGGGGGGGGTGCCGAGCAGTACTTC
TRBV6-5	TRBJ2-7	.	TRBD1	CASSWTGGVYEQYF	TGTGCCAGCAGTTGGACAGGGGGGGTCTACGAGCAGTACTTC
TRBV2	TRBJ2-7	.	TRBD2	CASSGTSGYYEQYF	TGTGCCAGTTCAGGGACTAGCGGTTACTACGAGCAGTACTTC
TRBV2	TRBJ1-1	.	.	CASLRGAEAFF	TGTGCCAGCCTCCGCGGGGCTGAAGCTTTCTTT
TRBV19	TRBJ2-7	.	TRBD1	CASTYETGREQYF	TGTGCCAGTACCTACGAGACAGGGAGAGAGCAGTACTTC
TRBV10-3	TRBJ2-7	.	TRBD1	CAISDTGVSSYEQYF	TGTGCCATCAGTGACACAGGGGTGAGCTCCTACGAGCAGTACTTC
TRBV18	TRBJ2-3	.	.	CASSTSQILTDTQYF	TGTGCCAGCTCAACCAGTCAGATTTTAACAGATACGCAGTATTTT
TRBV10-3	TRBJ2-5	.	TRBD2	CAISDSAPAGSRETQYF	TGTGCCATCAGTGACTCGGCACCAGCGGGGTCGAGGGAGACCCAGTACTTC
TRBV2	TRBJ1-5	.	TRBD1	CASGQGALNQPQHF	TGTGCCAGCGGACAGGGGGCACTAAATCAGCCCCAGCATTTT
TRBV5-1	TRBJ2-3	.	.	CASSLGDTTDTQYF	TGCGCCAGCAGCCTAGGGGACACCACAGATACGCAGTATTTT
TRBV5-4	TRBJ1-1	.	.	CASSLEQGPVATEAFF	TGTGCCAGCAGCTTGGAGCAGGGCCCTGTTGCCACTGAAGCTTTCTTT
TRBV11-2	TRBJ1-4	.	.	CASSLEGQTNEKLFF	TGTGCCAGCAGCTTAGAGGGCCAGACTAATGAAAAACTGTTTTTT
TRBV19	TRBJ1-2	.	TRBD1	CASSATGGFGYTF	TGTGCCAGTAGTGCCACAGGGGGCTTCGGCTACACCTTC
TRBV6-1	TRBJ2-3	.	TRBD1	CASSEWGQGGTDTQYF	TGTGCCAGCAGTGAATGGGGACAGGGAGGCACAGATACGCAGTATTTT
TRBV19	TRBJ2-1	.	TRBD2	CASSIRRGRVGNEQFF	TGTGCCAGTAGTATCCGGCGGGGGAGGGTCGGCAATGAGCAGTTCTTC
TRBV10-3	TRBJ1-1	few	TRBD1	CAISESSRGKPIPEAFF	TGTGCCATCAGTGAGTCGTCCAGGGGGAAGCCCATCCCTGAAGCTTTCTTT
TRBV7-9	TRBJ2-7	once	.	CASSLLGPFYEQYF	TGTGCCAGCAGCTTACTTGGCCCTTTCTACGAGCAGTACTTC
TRBV15	TRBJ2-7	.	.	CATSEGGVEYEQYF	TGTGCCACCAGCGAGGGTGGGGTGGAGTACGAGCAGTACTTC
TRBV2	TRBJ2-1	.	TRBD2	CASSELGLAATRYNEQFF	TGTGCCAGCAGTGAATTGGGACTAGCGGCCACGCGATACAATGAGCAGTTCTTC
TRBV5-4	TRBJ2-7	.	TRBD1	CASSWGQGDYEQYF	TGTGCCAGCAGCTGGGGACAGGGCGATTACGAGCAGTACTTC
TRBV6-5	TRBJ2-3	.	TRBD2	CATRTSGGSHTQYF	TGTGCCACTAGGACTAGCGGGGGGAGCCATACGCAGTATTTT
TRBV28	TRBJ2-7	once	.	CASSLSPGLGEQYF	TGTGCCAGCAGTTTATCGCCAGGGTTGGGGGAGCAGTACTTC
TRBV10-1	TRBJ2-3	.	TRBD2	CASSDPKGGTDTQYF	TGCGCCAGCAGTGATCCCAAGGGAGGGACAGATACGCAGTATTTT
TRBV7-9	TRBJ2-5	.	.	CASSLEFRETQYF	TGTGCCAGCAGCTTAGAATTTAGAGAGACCCAGTACTTC
TRBV6-4	TRBJ2-3	.	TRBD2	CASSESGGGTDTQYF	TGTGCCAGCAGCGAAAGCGGGGGGGGGACAGATACGCAGTATTTT
TRBV25-1	TRBJ1-6	.	.	CASSGRGSLYNSPLHF	TGTGCCAGCAGTGGGAGGGGCTCCCTTTATAATTCACCCCTCCACTTT
TRBV7-9	TRBJ1-6	.	.	CATQQGGSDSPLHF	TGTGCCACTCAACAGGGTGGGTCTGATTCACCCCTCCACTTT
TRBV12-5	TRBJ2-2	.	.	CASGPQTGELFF	TGTGCTAGTGGCCCTCAGACCGGGGAGCTGTTTTTT
TRBV5-1	TRBJ2-7	.	.	CASRGSGTGTYEQYF	TGCGCCAGCAGGGGAAGCGGGACAGGAACCTACGAGCAGTACTTC
TRBV19	TRBJ2-3	.	TRBD2	CASSRGAGANTDTQYF	TGTGCCAGTAGTAGGGGAGCGGGGGCTAACACAGATACGCAGTATTTT
TRBV5-4	TRBJ1-3	.	TRBD1	CASSSGQGARPGNTIYF	TGTGCCAGCAGCTCCGGACAGGGGGCACGTCCTGGAAACACCATATATTTT
TRBV29-1	TRBJ1-1	.	TRBD1	CSVGGGTGEAFF	TGCAGCGTTGGGGGGGGGACAGGGGAAGCTTTCTTT
TRBV5-5	TRBJ2-5	.	.	CASSLEQGQETQYF	TGTGCCAGCAGCTTGGAGCAGGGCCAAGAGACCCAGTACTTC
TRBV5-1	TRBJ2-1	.	TRBD2	CASSLGGGGALEQFF	TGCGCCAGCAGCTTGGGTGGCGGGGGGGCCCTTGAGCAGTTCTTC
TRBV7-9	TRBJ1-5	.	TRBD1	CASSLGQGAFNQPQHF	TGTGCCAGCAGCTTAGGACAGGGGGCCTTCAATCAGCCCCAGCATTTT
TRBV5-8	TRBJ2-3	.	TRBD2	CASSPLAATTWGTDTQYF	TGTGCCAGCAGCCCGCTAGCGGCTACTACCTGGGGCACAGATACGCAGTATTTT
TRBV7-2	TRBJ2-3	.	TRBD2	CASSLAGVTTDTQYF	TGTGCCAGCAGCTTGGCGGGGGTCACCACAGATACGCAGTATTTT
TRBV27	TRBJ2-5	.	.	CASSLGGRGETQYF	TGTGCCAGCAGTCTAGGGGGCCGGGGGGAGACCCAGTACTTC
TRBV27	TRBJ2-7	many	TRBD2	CASSFSSGSYEQYF	TGTGCCAGCAGTTTCTCTAGCGGCTCCTACGAGCAGTACTTC
TRBV4-2	TRBJ2-3	.	TRBD2	CASSPLTSSGGITDTQYF	TGTGCCAGCAGCCCCCTAACCAGTAGCGGGGGGATAACAGATACGCAGTATTTT
TRBV5-1	TRBJ1-1	.	.	CASNPKRRGTEAFF	TGCGCCAGCAACCCTAAGCGAAGGGGCACTGAAGCTTTCTTT
TRBV19	TRBJ1-3	.	.	CASSIGAGSSGNTIYF	TGTGCCAGTAGTATAGGGGCCGGAAGCTCTGGAAACACCATATATTTT
TRBV7-6	TRBJ2-2	.	.	CASSLGAAGPTGELFF	TGTGCCAGCAGCTTAGGTGCGGCAGGGCCCACCGGGGAGCTGTTTTTT